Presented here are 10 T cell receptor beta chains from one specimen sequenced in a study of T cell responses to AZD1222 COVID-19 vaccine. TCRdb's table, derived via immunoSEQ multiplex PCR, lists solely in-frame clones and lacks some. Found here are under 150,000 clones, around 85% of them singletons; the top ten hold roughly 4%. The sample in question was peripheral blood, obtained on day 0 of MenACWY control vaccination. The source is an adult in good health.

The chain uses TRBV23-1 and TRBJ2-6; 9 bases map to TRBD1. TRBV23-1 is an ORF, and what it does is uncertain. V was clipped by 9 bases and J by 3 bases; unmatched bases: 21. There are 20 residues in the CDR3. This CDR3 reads CASLPGTGLTGLFGANVLTF. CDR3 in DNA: TGCGCCAGTTTACCCGGGACAGGGCTAACGGGACTCTTTGGGGCCAACGTCCTGACTTTC.

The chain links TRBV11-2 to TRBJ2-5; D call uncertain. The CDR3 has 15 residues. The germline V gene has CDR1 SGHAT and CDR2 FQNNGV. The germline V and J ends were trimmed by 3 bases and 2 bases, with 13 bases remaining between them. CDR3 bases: TGTGCCAGCAGCTTGAGGCGAGCCCTTCAAGAGACCCAGTACTTC. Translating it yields CASSLRRALQETQYF.

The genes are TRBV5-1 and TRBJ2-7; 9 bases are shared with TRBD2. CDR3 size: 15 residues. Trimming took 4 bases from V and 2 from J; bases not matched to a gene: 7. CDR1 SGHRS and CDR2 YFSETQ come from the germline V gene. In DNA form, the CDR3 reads TGCGCCAGCAGCGATTCCCTAGCGGGGCCCTACGAGCAGTACTTC. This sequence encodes CASSDSLAGPYEQYF.

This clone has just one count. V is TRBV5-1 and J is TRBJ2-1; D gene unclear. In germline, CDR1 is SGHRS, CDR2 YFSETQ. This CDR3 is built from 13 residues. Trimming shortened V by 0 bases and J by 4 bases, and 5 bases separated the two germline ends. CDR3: CASSLVGYNEQFF. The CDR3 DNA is TGCGCCAGCAGCTTGGTCGGGTACAATGAGCAGTTCTTC.

CDR3 in amino acids: CASSRGLSPGGYTF. CDR3 DNA sequence: TGCGCCAGCAGCCGCGGACTGTCCCCTGGTGGCTACACCTTC. This chain uses TRBV5-1 with TRBJ1-2; unclear D gene. The CDR3 is 14 amino acids. The V end was cut by 4 bases, the J end by 7 bases, with 17 bases between. The germline V gene has CDR1 SGHRS and CDR2 YFSETQ.

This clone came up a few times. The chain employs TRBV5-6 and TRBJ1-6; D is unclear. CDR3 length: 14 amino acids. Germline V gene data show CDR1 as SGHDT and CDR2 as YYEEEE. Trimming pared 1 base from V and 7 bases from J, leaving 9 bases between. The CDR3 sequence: CASSLRVVNSPLHF. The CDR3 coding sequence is TGTGCCAGCAGCTTGAGAGTGGTCAATTCACCCCTCCACTTT.

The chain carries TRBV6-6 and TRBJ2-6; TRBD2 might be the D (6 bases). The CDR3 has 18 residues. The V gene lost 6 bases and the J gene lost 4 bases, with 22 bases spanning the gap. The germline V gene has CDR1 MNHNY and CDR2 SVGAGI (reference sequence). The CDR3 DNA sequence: TGTGCCAGCAGCCGAGGGACTGCTAGCGTGCGGGGGGCCAACGTCCTGACTTTC. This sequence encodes CASSRGTASVRGANVLTF.

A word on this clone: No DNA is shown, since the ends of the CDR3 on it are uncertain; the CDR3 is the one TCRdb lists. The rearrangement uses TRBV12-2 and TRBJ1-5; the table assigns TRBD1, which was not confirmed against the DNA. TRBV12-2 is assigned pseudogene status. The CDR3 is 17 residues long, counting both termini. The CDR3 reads CASRLVEWGSGNQPQHF.

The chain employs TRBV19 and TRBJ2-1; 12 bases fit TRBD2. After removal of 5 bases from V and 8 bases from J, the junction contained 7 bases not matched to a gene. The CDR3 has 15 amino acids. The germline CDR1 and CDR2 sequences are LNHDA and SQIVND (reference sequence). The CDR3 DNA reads TGTGCCAGTAGTGCTAGCGGGGGGGGCCGGCATGAGCAGTTCTTC. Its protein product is CASSASGGGRHEQFF.

The CDR3 nucleotides are TGTGCCAGCAGCTTAGCCCCCCCGGGGGCCTCCTACAATGAGCAGTTCTTC. Protein product: CASSLAPPGASYNEQFF. This sequence joins TRBV7-9 and TRBJ2-1; D is possibly TRBD1 or TRBD2 (6 bases each). This CDR3 is built from 17 residues. The germline V and J ends were trimmed by 0 bases and 0 bases, with 12 bases remaining between them. CDR1 SEHNR and CDR2 FQNEAQ come from the germline V gene (reference sequence).